The sequence of this TCR beta chain was determined in a study of blood T cell repertoires in COVID-19. V was clipped by 6 bases and J by 2 bases, with 16 bases between them. In germline, CDR1 is MNHEY, CDR2 SVGAGI. This CDR3 has 15 residues. Per the authors' pipeline: Using reference gene primer amplification, nucleated cell counts were estimated. Only in-frame clones appear in the TCRdb table, and some are missing; sequencing was by immunoSEQ multiplex PCR. V and J calls and clone size are as listed in that table; D and trimming were resolved from the DNA. This table has about 300,000 clones, about 90% appearing once. Seattle researchers signed up patients amid active infection and tracked them longitudinally.

The clonotype originates from a woman younger than 45 with COVID-19, enrolled during active disease. This sequence joins TRBV6-5 and TRBJ2-5, with D perhaps matching TRBD1 (6 bases). Material: peripheral blood. The CDR3 sequence: CASRTGTQHQETQYF. Here the CDR3 DNA reads TGTGCCAGCAGAACCGGGACACAACATCAAGAGACCCAGTACTTC.